What follows is one T cell receptor (beta chain) and its context. Its target is not known. These data are taken from a study of cytotoxic CD8 clonotypes in ibrutinib-treated CLL. Study-wide results and limits: There were few public clonotypes, and on treatment they contracted or stayed stable. Clonality correlated strongly with circulating CD8+ T cells and exceeded age-matched healthy donors at baseline.

V dropped 6 bases and J dropped 5 bases, with 19 bases sitting between them. The CDR3 runs 15 residues. Per germline, CDR1 KGHSH and CDR2 LQKENI. Data came from immunoSEQ multiplex PCR; TCRdb stores just in-frame clones and leaves some out. Among approximately 50,000 clones listed, roughly 76% were seen once. This sequence originates from a human donor with chronic lymphocytic leukemia. The rearrangement uses TRBV18 and TRBJ1-2, with D uncertain. Here the sequenced sample was PBMCs, taken after 12 months of ibrutinib treatment. The CDR3 protein is CASSRAGDLSYGYTF. CDR3 nucleotides: TGTGCCAGCTCCCGAGCTGGGGATTTATCGTATGGCTACACCTTC.